The 27 T cell receptor beta chains below were found in one sample sequenced in a study of shared clonotypes between healthy human individuals. Clones were sequenced by immunoSEQ multiplex PCR, and TCRdb holds only the in-frame ones, with some missing. The sample yields fewer than 650,000 clones, about 82% seen once. Sequenced: PBMCs. The receptors here all came from a woman aged 40 to 50 in good health. Some clones in this sample may be carry-over from other donors' samples.

The chain joins TRBV5-4 to TRBJ1-6; 9 bases align to TRBD1. With V trimmed by 4 bases and J by 7 bases, 9 bases remained unmatched. The CDR3 spans 16 residues. Germline assignment: CDR1 SGHNT and CDR2 YYREEE (reference sequence). The CDR3, as DNA: TGTGCCAGCAGCCTGGGTCCGGGACAGGGAAATTCACCCCTCCACTTT. Translating it yields CASSLGPGQGNSPLHF. The full variable domain, rest sourced from reference TRBV5-4 and TRBJ1-6, is ETGVTQSPTHLIKTRGQQVTLRCSSQSGHNTVSWYQQALGQGPQFIFQYYREEENGRGNFPPRFSGLQFPNYSSELNVNALELDDSALYLCASSLGPGQGNSPLHFGNGTRLTVT.

The chain joins TRBV4-3 to TRBJ2-5, with 7 bases aligning to TRBD1. Judging by the DNA end, TRBJ2-7 fits better; the J call may be wrong. Per the germline V gene, CDR1 is LGHNA and CDR2 is YSLEER. This CDR3 has 15 amino acids. The CDR3 region is CASSQDLTGTYEQYF. The CDR3, as DNA: TGCGCCAGCAGCCAAGATCTGACAGGGACCTACGAGCAGTACTTC.

The V call is TRBV4-1, the J call TRBJ2-5; 8 bases fit TRBD2. V shed 2 bases and J 3 bases; nucleotides not matched to a gene: 2. Germline V gene data show CDR1 as MGHRA and CDR2 as YSYEKL. The CDR3 runs to 14 residues. The CDR3 nucleotides read TGCGCCAGCAGCCAACCGGGAGGGAAAGAGACCCAGTACTTC. Its protein product is CASSQPGGKETQYF.

The rearrangement joins TRBV9 to TRBJ2-5; D may be TRBD1 (5 bases). V lost 0 bases and J lost 5, with 8 bases in between. Germline-derived CDR1 and CDR2 are SGDLS and YYNGEE. This CDR3 spans 13 amino acids. Here the CDR3 DNA reads TGTGCCAGCAGCGTAGGGGGCAGGGAGACCCAGTACTTC. Translating it yields CASSVGGRETQYF.

V and J are TRBV13 and TRBJ1-2; 9 bases are a match to TRBD1. V gave up 4 bases and J gave up 8 bases; unmatched junction bases: 17. Germline CDR1 reads PRHDT; CDR2 reads FYEKMQ (reference sequence). The CDR3 loop spans 17 amino acids. Written as DNA, the CDR3 is TGTGCCAGCAGCTCCGACGAAACCGGGACAGGGAGTTCGGGCTACACCTTC. Its translation is CASSSDETGTGSSGYTF.

This clone has only a few counts. Other DNA sequences in the sample encode the same CDR3. The V call is TRBV18, the J call TRBJ2-3; D gene uncertain. This CDR3 is built from 11 residues. In germline, CDR1 is KGHSH, CDR2 LQKENI. V was cut by 2 bases and J by 6 bases, with 3 bases left in between. DNA of the CDR3: TGTGCCAGCTCACCAGGGGATACGCAGTATTTT. This sequence encodes CASSPGDTQYF.

The chain employs TRBV4-3 and TRBJ2-7, with a tentative D call TRBD2 (6 bases). Germline CDR1 and CDR2: LGHNA and YSLEER. The CDR3 has 13 residues. V was pared by 2 bases and J by 4 bases, with 9 bases between. CDR3 in DNA: TGCGCCAGCAGCCAATCTGGAGGGTACGAGCAGTACTTC. This sequence encodes CASSQSGGYEQYF.

V and J are TRBV5-6 and TRBJ2-1, with TRBD2 matching over 9 bases. Germline CDR1 and CDR2: SGHDT and YYEEEE. This CDR3 is 17 amino acids long. The V segment lost 3 bases and the J segment 5 bases; nucleotides outside the gene matches: 12. CDR3 sequence: CASSSLASGEIHNEQFF. DNA of the CDR3: TGTGCCAGCAGCTCGCTCGCTAGCGGGGAGATCCACAATGAGCAGTTCTTC. Drawing the rest from reference TRBV5-6 and TRBJ2-1, the complete variable domain is DAGVTQSPTHLIKTRGQQVTLRCSPKSGHDTVSWYQQALGQGPQFIFQYYEEEERQRGNFPDRFSGHQFPNYSSELNVNALLLGDSALYLCASSSLASGEIHNEQFFGPGTRLTVL.

At least ten counts were recorded for this clone. The chain is built from TRBV28 and TRBJ1-2; a weak D match, TRBD1 (5 bases). V was cut by 8 bases and J by 8 bases, with 18 bases left in between. The V gene's germline CDR1 is MDHEN and CDR2 SYDVKM. This CDR3 is 13 amino acids long. CDR3 residues: CASRDRSREGYTF. Here the CDR3 DNA reads TGTGCCAGCCGAGACAGAAGTAGGGAGGGCTACACCTTC.

This chain joins TRBV4-3 and TRBJ1-2; TRBD1 matches 8 bases. Germline V gene sequence: CDR1 LGHNA, CDR2 YSLEER. V gave up 3 bases and J gave up 8 bases; unmatched junction bases: 11. The CDR3 contains 15 residues. CDR3: CASSQELTGVRGYTF. CDR3 DNA: TGCGCCAGCAGCCAGGAATTGACAGGGGTGAGGGGCTACACCTTC.

The rearrangement joins TRBV5-1 to TRBJ1-2, with D hard to call. V was pared by 0 bases and J by 8 bases, with 11 bases between. Germline V CDR1 and CDR2: SGHRS, YFSETQ. The CDR3 is made up of 13 amino acids. Written as DNA, the CDR3 is TGCGCCAGCAGCTTGGGTCAACAAGGGGGCTACACCTTC. Its translation: CASSLGQQGGYTF.

The rearrangement joins TRBV9 to TRBJ1-1; 10 positions match TRBD1. CDR1 SGDLS and CDR2 YYNGEE come from the germline V gene. V shed 1 base and J 5 bases; nucleotides not matched to a gene: 11. The CDR3 contains 17 residues. CDR3 residues: CASSVSPGTGVRTEAFF. The DNA for the CDR3 is TGTGCCAGCAGCGTATCGCCCGGGACAGGGGTCAGGACTGAAGCTTTCTTT.

V gene TRBV18 combines with J gene TRBJ2-7; 7 bases are a match to TRBD2. J was trimmed by 1 base and V by 1 base; bases with no gene match: 4. This CDR3 contains 15 residues. Germline V gene data show CDR1 as KGHSH and CDR2 as LQKENI. In DNA, the CDR3 is TGTGCCAGCTCACCACGGGAGGGCCTATCCTACGAGCAGTACTTC. Its translation: CASSPREGLSYEQYF.

V and J are TRBV10-1 and TRBJ2-5, with TRBD2 matching 7 bases. Germline V CDR1 and CDR2: WNHNN, SYGVQD (reference sequence). V lost 0 bases to trimming and J lost 5 bases; unmatched junction nucleotides: 3. The CDR3 is 14 amino acids. CDR3 DNA sequence: TGCGCCAGCAGTGAGTCTCGGCGGGGGGAGACCCAGTACTTC. It yields the protein CASSESRRGETQYF.

This clone was observed a handful of times. The same CDR3 also results from other DNA sequences found in this sample. The CDR3 nucleotides read TGTGCCAGCAGTTTGAACACCGGGGAGCTGTTTTTT. Protein product: CASSLNTGELFF. This chain connects TRBV28 to TRBJ2-2; D remains ambiguous. Germline lookup yields CDR1 MDHEN and CDR2 SYDVKM. Trimming removed 3 bases from V and 1 base from J, with 0 bases in between. This CDR3 has 12 amino acids. The full variable domain, in which reference TRBV28 and TRBJ2-2 provide the parts outside the CDR3, is DVKVTQSSRYLVKRTGEKVFLECVQDMDHENMFWYRQDPGLGLRLIYFSYDVKMKEKGDIPEGYSVSREKKERFSLILESASTNQTSMYLCASSLNTGELFFGEGSRLTVL.

The chain joins TRBV6-6 to TRBJ2-7; 10 bases are shared with TRBD1. Trimming cost V 5 bases and J 1 base; bases outside gene matches: 5. Germline CDR1 is MNHNY and CDR2 is SVGAGI (reference sequence). The CDR3 loop spans 15 amino acids. The CDR3 DNA reads TGTGCCAGCAGTAGCCCGGACAGGGGGTCCTACGAGCAGTACTTC. Translated, it gives CASSSPDRGSYEQYF.

This rearrangement joins TRBV18 to TRBJ2-1, with 9 bases matching TRBD2. Germline CDR1 is KGHSH and CDR2 is LQKENI. V gave up 5 bases and J gave up 9 bases; unmatched junction bases: 8. This CDR3 spans 14 amino acids. The CDR3 loop is CASSATSGRFEQFF. The CDR3 DNA reads as TGTGCCAGCTCAGCAACTAGCGGGCGCTTTGAGCAGTTCTTC.

The chain links TRBV27 to TRBJ1-2, with D possibly matching TRBD1 (6 bases). The V end was cut by 6 bases, the J end by 4 bases, with 18 bases between. The germline V gene has CDR1 MNHEY and CDR2 SMNVEV (reference sequence). The length of the CDR3 is 15 residues. Here the CDR3 reads CASRTPGTRGYGYTF. CDR3 nucleotides: TGTGCCAGCAGAACCCCCGGGACACGGGGCTATGGCTACACCTTC.

This clone was counted a few times. Other DNA sequences within the sample encode an identical CDR3. The V call is TRBV2, the J call TRBJ1-3; D may be TRBD1 (6 bases). Germline V gives CDR1 SNHLY, CDR2 FYNNEI. The V gene lost 6 bases and the J gene lost 2 bases, with 11 bases spanning the gap. The CDR3 consists of 14 residues. The CDR3 sequence is CASRPQGPGNTIYF. The CDR3 DNA reads as TGTGCCAGCAGACCACAGGGACCTGGAAACACCATATATTTT.

The chain carries TRBV5-8 and TRBJ2-7, with 13 nucleotides matching TRBD2. V shed 0 bases, J shed 4 bases, and the junction held 1 base outside the gene matches. CDR3 length: 15 amino acids. CDR1 and CDR2 from the germline V gene are SGHTS and YDEGEE. The CDR3 nucleotides are TGTGCCAGCAGCTTGGTGACTAGCGGGAGGTACGAGCAGTACTTC. Its translation is CASSLVTSGRYEQYF.

The chain joins TRBV9 to TRBJ2-7; no clear D gene. This CDR3 comprises 15 residues. The germline V and J ends were trimmed by 2 bases and 0 bases, with 12 bases remaining between them. CDR1 and CDR2 (germline): SGDLS, YYNGEE. This CDR3 is CASSVALEPSYEQYF. The CDR3 region has the DNA TGTGCCAGCAGCGTGGCCCTGGAGCCCTCCTACGAGCAGTACTTC.

The chain is built from TRBV15 and TRBJ2-7; 7 positions agree with TRBD1. This CDR3 is built from 15 residues. Germline CDR1 reads LNHNV; CDR2 reads YYDKDF (reference sequence). V lost 1 base to trimming and J lost 6 bases; unmatched junction nucleotides: 9. The CDR3 spells CATSRGQGLTGEQYF. The DNA of the CDR3 is TGTGCCACCAGCAGAGGACAGGGTCTTACGGGCGAGCAGTACTTC.

The rearrangement joins TRBV5-1 to TRBJ2-1; weak D call: TRBD2 (5 bases). Trimming removed 0 bases at V and 10 bases at J, with 14 bases between. Per germline, CDR1 SGHRS and CDR2 YFSETQ. CDR3 length: 14 residues. CDR3 loop: CASSLVLAGGEQFF. The CDR3 DNA is TGCGCCAGCAGCTTGGTCCTAGCCGGTGGAGAGCAGTTCTTC.

In this sample, this clone turned up once. Within the sample, other DNA sequences also encode this same CDR3. The rearrangement links TRBV7-3 to TRBJ2-3; D is uncertain. The CDR3 spans 13 residues. Trimming pared 0 bases from V and 4 bases from J, leaving 5 bases between. Germline-derived CDR1 and CDR2 are SGHTA and FQGTGA. This CDR3 reads CASSLTGSDTQYF. CDR3 nucleotides: TGTGCCAGCAGCTTAACGGGGTCAGATACGCAGTATTTT.

This clone was picked up one time. J is TRBJ2-1 and V is TRBV2; 12 nucleotides line up with TRBD2. The CDR3 consists of 18 residues. V trimming: 8 bases; J trimming: 0 bases; junction bases outside the gene matches: 11. CDR1 SNHLY and CDR2 FYNNEI come from the germline V gene. The CDR3 region is CASARLAGVPSSYNEQFF. The CDR3 region has the DNA TGTGCCAGCGCGCGACTAGCGGGAGTGCCCAGCTCCTACAATGAGCAGTTCTTC.

This clone was picked up one time. V gene TRBV2 combines with J gene TRBJ1-4, with 8 nucleotides matching TRBD1. This CDR3 is built from 15 residues. In germline, CDR1 is SNHLY, CDR2 FYNNEI. The junction had 9 bases not matched to a gene; V was cut back by 5 bases and J by 7 bases. The DNA of the CDR3 is TGTGCCAGCAGTCCGAGGACAGGGTTCACTGAAAAACTGTTTTTT. Encoded protein: CASSPRTGFTEKLFF.

The chain combines TRBV10-3 with TRBJ2-1; D gene uncertain. Trimming removed 0 bases at V and 10 bases at J, with 7 bases between. The CDR3 has 12 residues. The germline V gene encodes CDR1 ENHRY and CDR2 SYGVKD. The CDR3 protein is CAISESEKEQFF. CDR3 nucleotides: TGTGCCATCAGTGAGTCAGAGAAGGAGCAGTTCTTC.